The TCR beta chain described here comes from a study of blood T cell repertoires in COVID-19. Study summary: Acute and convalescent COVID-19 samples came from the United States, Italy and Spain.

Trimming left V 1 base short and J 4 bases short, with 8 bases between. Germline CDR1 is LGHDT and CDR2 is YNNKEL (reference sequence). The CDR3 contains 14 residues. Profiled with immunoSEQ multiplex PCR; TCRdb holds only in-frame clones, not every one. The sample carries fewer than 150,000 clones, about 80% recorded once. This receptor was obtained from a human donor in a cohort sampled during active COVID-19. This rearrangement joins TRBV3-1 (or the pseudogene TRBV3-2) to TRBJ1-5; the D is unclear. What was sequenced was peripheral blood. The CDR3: CASSQGKRNQPQHF. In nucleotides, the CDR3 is TGTGCCAGCAGCCAAGGTAAGAGAAATCAGCCCCAGCATTTT.